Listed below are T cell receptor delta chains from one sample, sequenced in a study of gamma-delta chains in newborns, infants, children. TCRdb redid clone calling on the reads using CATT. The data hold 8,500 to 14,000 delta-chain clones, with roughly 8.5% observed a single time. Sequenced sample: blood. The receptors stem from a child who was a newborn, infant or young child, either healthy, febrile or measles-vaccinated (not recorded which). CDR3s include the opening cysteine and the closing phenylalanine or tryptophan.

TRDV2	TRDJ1	CACDPLLGDTRTDKLIF
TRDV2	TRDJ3	CACDTLNWGIREGIWDTRQMFF
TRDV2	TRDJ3	CACDTGYAVTWDTRQMFF
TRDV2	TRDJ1	CACDILGAGDTDKLIF
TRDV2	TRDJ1	CACDTVGSYSGTDKLIF
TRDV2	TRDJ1	CACDPLAHSGDRPDKLIF
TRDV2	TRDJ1	CACDTVGSRGTDKLIF
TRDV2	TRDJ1	CACDTVLEDTRLSRYGDKLIF
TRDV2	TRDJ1	CACDSLLGTLTYTDKLIF
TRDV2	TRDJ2	CACDTLGDTTAQLFF
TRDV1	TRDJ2	CALGELGFVYWGKRGQTAQLFF
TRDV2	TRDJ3	CACDTLLGDITWDTRQMFF
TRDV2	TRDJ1	CACDAILGDTHNDKLIF
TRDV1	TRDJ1	CALGTEGIRAGKLIF
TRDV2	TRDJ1	CACDPLGIPPDKLIF
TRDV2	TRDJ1	CACVGLGDSSDKLIF
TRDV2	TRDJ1	CACAPLDGRYTDKLIF